The 13 T cell receptor beta chains listed next were all sequenced from one sample in a study of cytomegalovirus exposure and HLA in healthy donors. PCR used 60 Vbeta primers and 13 Jbeta primers. Here immunoSEQ multiplex PCR was the method, and the copy in TCRdb shows in-frame clones only, minus some. Here the sample table reports 200,000 or so clones. Input material: PBMCs. These receptors were collected from a boy aged 10-17 years in good health and CMV-seronegative.

This rearrangement joins TRBV6-6 to TRBJ2-1; TRBD2 aligns across 7 bases. The CDR3 spans 15 residues. Germline trimming cut 6 bases from V and 7 bases from J; bases unmatched to any gene: 12. Germline CDR1 and CDR2: MNHNY and SVGAGI (reference sequence). CDR3 coding DNA: TGTGCCAGCAGGCAAGCGGGGTACGAGGCTAATGAGCAGTTCTTC. This encodes CASRQAGYEANEQFF.

V usage is TRBV6-1 and J usage is TRBJ1-5; D gene ambiguous. Germline lookup yields CDR1 MNHNS and CDR2 SASEGT. With 4 bases removed from V and 0 bases from J, the gap between germline ends came to 13 bases. The CDR3 loop spans 16 amino acids. The CDR3 DNA follows: TGTGCCAGCAGTGCTGGAGGAGGGTTTAGCAATCAGCCCCAGCATTTT. It specifies CASSAGGGFSNQPQHF.

J is TRBJ2-3 and V is TRBV5-1; D ambiguous. The CDR3 runs to 13 residues. Trimming took off 7 bases at V and 0 bases at J, with 9 bases between the two ends. Germline V gives CDR1 SGHRS, CDR2 YFSETQ. The CDR3 coding sequence is TGCGCCAGCTATTTTACTAGCACAGATACGCAGTATTTT. Translating it yields CASYFTSTDTQYF.

The chain is built from TRBV27 and TRBJ2-2, with 8 bases that match TRBD1. Germline CDR1 reads MNHEY; CDR2 reads SMNVEV (reference sequence). With V trimmed by 5 bases and J by 2 bases, 7 bases remained unmatched. This CDR3 contains 16 residues. CDR3 sequence: CASSLGTGGNTGELFF. The CDR3 DNA follows: TGTGCCAGCAGTCTAGGGACAGGCGGAAACACCGGGGAGCTGTTTTTT.

The chain is built from TRBV19 and TRBJ2-7; maybe TRBD1 (5 bases). This CDR3 is built from 15 residues. V was trimmed by 5 bases and J by 3 bases, leaving 17 bases between them. In germline, CDR1 is LNHDA, CDR2 SQIVND (reference sequence). CDR3 in amino acids: CASSEQAVIVYEQYF. The DNA for the CDR3 is TGTGCCAGTAGTGAACAGGCGGTTATTGTCTACGAGCAGTACTTC. The whole variable domain, filled in from reference TRBV19 and TRBJ2-7, reads DGGITQSPKYLFRKEGQNVTLSCEQNLNHDAMYWYRQDPGQGLRLIYYSQIVNDFQKGDIAEGYSVSREKKESFPLTVTSAQKNPTAFYLCASSEQAVIVYEQYFGPGTRLTVT.

V usage is TRBV5-5 and J usage is TRBJ1-5; D remains unclear. Looked up from germline, CDR1 is SGHKS and CDR2 is YYEKEE (reference sequence). Trimming took off 1 base at V and 2 bases at J, with 10 bases between the two ends. The CDR3 sequence is 15 residues long. This CDR3 reads CASSLSGSGNQPQHF. CDR3 sequence (DNA): TGTGCCAGCAGCTTGTCAGGTTCGGGCAATCAGCCCCAGCATTTT.

The CDR3 loop is CASSYSGSGLRYEQYF. DNA for the CDR3: TGTGCCAGCAGTTACTCAGGTAGCGGGTTAAGGTACGAGCAGTACTTC. V and J are TRBV6-5 and TRBJ2-5, with 7 bases matching TRBD2. The J call is doubtful: the DNA matches TRBJ2-7 better. The CDR3 covers 16 residues. From germline, CDR1 is MNHEY and CDR2 SVGAGI.

This chain connects TRBV11-2 to TRBJ1-2, with a weak D call TRBD1 (6 bases). The germline V gene encodes CDR1 SGHAT and CDR2 FQNNGV. The V end lost 5 bases, the J end lost 4 bases, and 29 bases lay between the germline ends. The CDR3 has 19 amino acids. The DNA of the CDR3 is TGTGCCAGCAGCGGGGGTGGATGGGACATAGACCGCCTGAGCTATGGCTACACCTTC. This translates into CASSGGGWDIDRLSYGYTF.

The chain links TRBV15 to TRBJ2-6; 8 bases are a match to TRBD2. V lost 4 bases and J lost 2; bases outside the gene matches: 4. In germline, CDR1 is LNHNV, CDR2 YYDKDF (reference sequence). The CDR3 sequence is 16 residues long. CDR3 region: CATSTPGGTGANVLTF. DNA of the CDR3: TGTGCCACCAGCACCCCGGGGGGGACTGGGGCCAACGTCCTGACTTTC.

V usage is TRBV12-5 and J usage is TRBJ1-4, with no clear D. The germline V and J ends were trimmed by 2 bases and 4 bases, with 8 bases remaining between them. The CDR3 loop spans 14 amino acids. Germline V gene sequence: CDR1 LGHNT, CDR2 FRNRAP. CDR3 DNA sequence: TGTGCTAGTGGTTTGCTAGAGGTTAATGAAAAACTGTTTTTT. The encoded protein is CASGLLEVNEKLFF.

The chain joins TRBV5-6 to TRBJ2-2; D is undetermined. Trimming stripped 2 bases from V and 2 bases from J, with 13 bases between. CDR1 and CDR2 from the germline V gene are SGHDT and YYEEEE. The length of the CDR3 is 16 residues. For the CDR3, the DNA is TGTGCCAGCAGCTTTGGGCAATCACTCAACACCGGGGAGCTGTTTTTT. Amino acids: CASSFGQSLNTGELFF.

This chain uses TRBV27 with TRBJ2-7, with D maybe TRBD1 (6 bases). This CDR3 has 14 residues. CDR1 and CDR2 (germline): MNHEY, SMNVEV (reference sequence). The V gene lost 2 bases and the J gene lost 7 bases, with 15 bases spanning the gap. In nucleotides, the CDR3 is TGTGCCAGCAGTTTAATAGGTTCAGGGGCAGAGCAGTACTTC. This codes for CASSLIGSGAEQYF.

The V call is TRBV5-1, the J call TRBJ2-7, with D perhaps matching TRBD2 (6 bases). V shed 0 bases and J shed 3 bases, with 13 bases lying between them. In germline, CDR1 is SGHRS, CDR2 YFSETQ. There are 15 residues in the CDR3. CDR3 residues: CASSLVVGGNYEQYF. DNA of the CDR3: TGCGCCAGCAGCTTGGTGGTGGGGGGAAACTACGAGCAGTACTTC.